These 4 T cell receptor beta chains were sequenced from one sample in a study of control samples from healthy donors and cancer patients. Only in-frame clones appear in the TCRdb table, and some are missing; sequencing was by immunoSEQ multiplex PCR. The table includes fewer than 200,000 clones, about 93% detected once. The specimen was blood. The origin of the receptors is a man younger than 30 in good health.

The V call is TRBV4-2, the J call TRBJ2-2; tentatively, D is TRBD2 (5 bases). Trimming removed 0 bases at V and 0 bases at J, with 8 bases between. The CDR3 has 16 amino acids. CDR1 is LGHNA and CDR2 is YNFKEQ in the germline V gene. CDR3 in amino acids: CASSQDLRANTGELFF. In nucleotides, the CDR3 is TGTGCCAGCAGCCAAGATCTGCGGGCGAACACCGGGGAGCTGTTTTTT.

The chain recombines TRBV9 with TRBJ1-2; D perhaps matches TRBD1 (6 bases). Germline V gene lookup returns CDR1 SGDLS and CDR2 YYNGEE. This CDR3 spans 15 amino acids. V lost 3 bases to trimming and J lost 3 bases, with 15 bases between them. CDR3 DNA: TGTGCCAGCAGCGCCCTCAGATCAGGGGACTATGGCTACACCTTC. This sequence encodes CASSALRSGDYGYTF.

The rearrangement uses TRBV5-1 and TRBJ2-7; D not resolved. CDR1 SGHRS and CDR2 YFSETQ come from the germline V gene. The CDR3 extends over 13 amino acids. Trimming stripped 0 bases from V and 2 bases from J, with 6 bases between. CDR3 loop: CASSLAATYEQYF. The CDR3 DNA sequence: TGCGCCAGCAGCTTGGCGGCTACCTACGAGCAGTACTTC.

V gene TRBV28 combines with J gene TRBJ2-1; TRBD1 matches 7 bases. The CDR3 totals 13 residues. Trimming removed 6 bases from V and 7 bases from J; junction bases left unmatched: 6. Germline lookup yields CDR1 MDHEN and CDR2 SYDVKM. The CDR3 loop reads CASSLGQMNEQFF. The CDR3 region has the DNA TGTGCCAGCAGCCTGGGACAGATGAATGAGCAGTTCTTC.